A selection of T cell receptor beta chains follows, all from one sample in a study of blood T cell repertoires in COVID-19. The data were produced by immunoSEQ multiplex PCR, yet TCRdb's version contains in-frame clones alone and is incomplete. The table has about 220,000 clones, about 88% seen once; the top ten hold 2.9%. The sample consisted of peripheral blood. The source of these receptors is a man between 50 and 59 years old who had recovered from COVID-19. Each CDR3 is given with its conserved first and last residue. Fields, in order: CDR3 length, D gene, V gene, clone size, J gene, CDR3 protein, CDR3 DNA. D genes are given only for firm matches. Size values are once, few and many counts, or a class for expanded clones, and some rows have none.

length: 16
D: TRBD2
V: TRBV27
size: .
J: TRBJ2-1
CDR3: CASSGLGTSGYNEQFF
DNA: TGTGCCAGCAGTGGACTCGGGACTAGCGGATACAATGAGCAGTTCTTC

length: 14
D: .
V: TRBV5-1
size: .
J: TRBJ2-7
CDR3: CASSLGDSSYEQYF
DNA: TGCGCCAGCAGCTTGGGAGACAGTTCCTACGAGCAGTACTTC

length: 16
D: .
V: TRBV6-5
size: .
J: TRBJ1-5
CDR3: CASSYSRRGGNQPQHF
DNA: TGTGCCAGCAGTTACTCGAGGAGGGGAGGCAATCAGCCCCAGCATTTT

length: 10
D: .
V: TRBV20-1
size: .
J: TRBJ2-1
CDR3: CSARRNEQFF
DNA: TGCAGTGCTAGGAGAAATGAGCAGTTCTTC

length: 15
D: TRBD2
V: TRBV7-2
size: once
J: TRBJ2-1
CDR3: CASTFSGRSYNEQFF
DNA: TGTGCCAGCACCTTTAGCGGGAGGTCCTACAATGAGCAGTTCTTC

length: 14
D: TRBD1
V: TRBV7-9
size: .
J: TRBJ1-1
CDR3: CASSWGTENTEAFF
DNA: TGTGCCAGCAGCTGGGGGACAGAGAACACTGAAGCTTTCTTT

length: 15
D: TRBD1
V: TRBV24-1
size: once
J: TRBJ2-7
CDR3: CATSDTGQAKYEQYF
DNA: TGTGCCACCAGTGATACCGGACAGGCGAAATACGAGCAGTACTTC

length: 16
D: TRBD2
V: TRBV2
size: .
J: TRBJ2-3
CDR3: CASRTGAGGGTDTQYF
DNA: TGTGCCAGCAGGACCGGCGCGGGAGGGGGCACAGATACGCAGTATTTT

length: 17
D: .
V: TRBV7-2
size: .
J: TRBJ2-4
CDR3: CASSFFPSGAGKNIQYF
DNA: TGTGCCAGCAGCTTTTTCCCGAGTGGTGCTGGCAAAAACATTCAGTACTTC

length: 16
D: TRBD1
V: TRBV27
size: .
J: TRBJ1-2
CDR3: CASSLLSGGAVYGYTF
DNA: TGTGCCAGCAGTTTATTGTCAGGGGGCGCCGTTTATGGCTACACCTTC

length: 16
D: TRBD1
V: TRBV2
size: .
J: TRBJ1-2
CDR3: CASSEVFGTGRYGYTF
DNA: TGTGCCAGCAGTGAAGTATTCGGGACAGGTCGGTATGGCTACACCTTC

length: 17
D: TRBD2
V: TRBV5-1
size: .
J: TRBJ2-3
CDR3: CASSRELASGTSEAQYF
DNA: TGCGCCAGCAGTCGGGAGTTGGCTAGCGGGACCTCCGAGGCGCAGTATTTT

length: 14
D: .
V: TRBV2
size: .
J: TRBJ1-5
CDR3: CASSVGRANQPQHF
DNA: TGTGCCAGCAGTGTGGGCAGGGCCAATCAGCCCCAGCATTTT

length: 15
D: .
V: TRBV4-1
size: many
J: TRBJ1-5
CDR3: CASSSGTTMDQTQHF
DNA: TGCGCCAGCAGTTCCGGGACAACGATGGACCAGACCCAGCATTTT

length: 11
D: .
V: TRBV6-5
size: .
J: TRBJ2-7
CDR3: CASSFHYEQYF
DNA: TGTGCCAGCAGTTTTCACTACGAGCAGTACTTC

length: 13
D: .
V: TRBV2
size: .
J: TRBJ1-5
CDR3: CASSEYSNQPQHF
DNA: TGTGCCAGCAGTGAATATAGCAATCAGCCCCAGCATTTT

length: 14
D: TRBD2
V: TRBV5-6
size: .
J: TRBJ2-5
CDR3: CASSSFGGGETQYF
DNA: TGTGCCAGCAGCTCATTCGGGGGAGGGGAGACCCAGTACTTC